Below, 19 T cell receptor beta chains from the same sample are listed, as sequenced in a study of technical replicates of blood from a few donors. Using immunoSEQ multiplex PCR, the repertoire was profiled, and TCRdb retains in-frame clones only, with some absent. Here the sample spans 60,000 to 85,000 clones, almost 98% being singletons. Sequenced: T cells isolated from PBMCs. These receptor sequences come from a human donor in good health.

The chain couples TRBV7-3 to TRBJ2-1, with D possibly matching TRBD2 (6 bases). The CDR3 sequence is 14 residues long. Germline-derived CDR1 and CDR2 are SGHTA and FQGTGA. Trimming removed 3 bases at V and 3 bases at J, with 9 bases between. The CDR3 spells CASSFSGGYNEQFF. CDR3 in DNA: TGTGCCAGCAGCTTCTCCGGGGGCTACAATGAGCAGTTCTTC.

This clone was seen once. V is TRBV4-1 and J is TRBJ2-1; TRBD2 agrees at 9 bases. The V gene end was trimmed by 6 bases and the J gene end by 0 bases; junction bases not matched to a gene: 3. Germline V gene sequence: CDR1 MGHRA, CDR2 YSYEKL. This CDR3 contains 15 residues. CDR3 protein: CASSISGSSYNEQFF. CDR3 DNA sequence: TGCGCCAGCAGTATTAGCGGGAGCTCCTACAATGAGCAGTTCTTC.

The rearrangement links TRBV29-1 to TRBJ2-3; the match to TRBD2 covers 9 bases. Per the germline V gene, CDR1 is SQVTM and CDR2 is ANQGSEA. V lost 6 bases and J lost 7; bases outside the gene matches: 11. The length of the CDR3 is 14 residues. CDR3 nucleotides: TGCAGCGTGTTGGTTCTAGCGGGGTCTCATACGCAGTATTTT. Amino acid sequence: CSVLVLAGSHTQYF.

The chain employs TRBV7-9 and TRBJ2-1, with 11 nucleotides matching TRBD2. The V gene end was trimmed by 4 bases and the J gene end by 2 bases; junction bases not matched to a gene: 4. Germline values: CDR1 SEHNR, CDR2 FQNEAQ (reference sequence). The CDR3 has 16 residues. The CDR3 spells CASSSGLAGPYNEQFF. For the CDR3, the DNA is TGTGCCAGCAGCTCCGGACTAGCGGGCCCCTACAATGAGCAGTTCTTC.

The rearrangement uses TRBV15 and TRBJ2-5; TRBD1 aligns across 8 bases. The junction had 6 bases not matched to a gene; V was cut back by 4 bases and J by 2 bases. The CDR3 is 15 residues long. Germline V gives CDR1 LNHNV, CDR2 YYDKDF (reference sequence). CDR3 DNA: TGTGCCACCAGCATCATCCGGGACAGGCAAGAGACCCAGTACTTC. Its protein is CATSIIRDRQETQYF.

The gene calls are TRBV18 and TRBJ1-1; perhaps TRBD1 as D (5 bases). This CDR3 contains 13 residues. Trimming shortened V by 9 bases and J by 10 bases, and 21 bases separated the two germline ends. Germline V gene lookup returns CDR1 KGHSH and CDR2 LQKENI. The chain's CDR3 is CASLPAQDRGAFF. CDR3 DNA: TGTGCCAGTCTCCCGGCACAGGATAGAGGAGCTTTCTTT.

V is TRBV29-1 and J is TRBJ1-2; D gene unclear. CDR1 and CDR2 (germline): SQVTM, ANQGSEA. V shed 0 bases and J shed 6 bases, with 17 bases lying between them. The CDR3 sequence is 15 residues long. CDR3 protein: CSVEDWSGNNNGYTF. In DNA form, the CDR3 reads TGCAGCGTTGAAGATTGGTCCGGGAATAATAATGGCTACACCTTC.

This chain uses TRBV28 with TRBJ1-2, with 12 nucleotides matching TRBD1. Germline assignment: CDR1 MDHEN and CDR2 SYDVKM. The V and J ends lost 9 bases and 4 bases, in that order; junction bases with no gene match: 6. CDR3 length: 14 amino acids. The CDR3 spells CASSGTGGFYGYTF. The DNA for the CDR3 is TGTGCCAGTTCCGGGACAGGGGGCTTCTATGGCTACACCTTC.

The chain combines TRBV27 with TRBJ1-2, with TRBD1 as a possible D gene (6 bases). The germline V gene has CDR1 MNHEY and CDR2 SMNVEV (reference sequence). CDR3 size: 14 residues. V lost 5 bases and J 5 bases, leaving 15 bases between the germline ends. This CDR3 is CASSARGQIYGYTF. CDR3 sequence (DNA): TGTGCCAGCAGTGCGAGAGGACAGATATATGGCTACACCTTC.

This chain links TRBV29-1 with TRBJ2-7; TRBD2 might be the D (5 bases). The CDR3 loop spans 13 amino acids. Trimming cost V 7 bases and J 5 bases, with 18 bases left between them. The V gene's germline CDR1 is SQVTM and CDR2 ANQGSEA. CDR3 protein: CSARIMRGHEQYF. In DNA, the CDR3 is TGCAGCGCCCGTATTATGAGAGGGCACGAGCAGTACTTC.

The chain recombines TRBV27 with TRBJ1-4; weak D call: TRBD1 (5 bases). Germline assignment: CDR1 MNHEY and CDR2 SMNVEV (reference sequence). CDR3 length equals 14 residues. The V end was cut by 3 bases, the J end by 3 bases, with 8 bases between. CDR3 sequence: CASSFTRANEKLFF. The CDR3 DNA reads TGTGCCAGCAGTTTTACCAGGGCTAATGAAAAACTGTTTTTT.

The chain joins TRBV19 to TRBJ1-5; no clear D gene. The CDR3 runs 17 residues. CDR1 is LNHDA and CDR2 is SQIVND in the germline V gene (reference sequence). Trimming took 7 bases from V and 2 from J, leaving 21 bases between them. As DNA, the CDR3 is TGTGCCAGTAATGCCCCCGGGTCGGGAGGAGGCAATCAGCCCCAGCATTTT. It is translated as CASNAPGSGGGNQPQHF.

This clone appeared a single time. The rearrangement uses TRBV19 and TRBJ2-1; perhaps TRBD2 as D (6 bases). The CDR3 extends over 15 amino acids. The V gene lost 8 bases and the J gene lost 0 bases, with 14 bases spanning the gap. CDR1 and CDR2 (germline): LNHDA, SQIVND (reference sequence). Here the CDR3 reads CASGGSGPSYNEQFF. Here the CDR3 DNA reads TGTGCCAGTGGAGGGAGCGGACCCTCCTACAATGAGCAGTTCTTC.

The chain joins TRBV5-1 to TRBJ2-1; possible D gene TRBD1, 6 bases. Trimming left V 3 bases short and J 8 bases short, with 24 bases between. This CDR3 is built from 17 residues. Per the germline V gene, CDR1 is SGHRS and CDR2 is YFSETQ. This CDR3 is CASSWGLKGVPFDEQFF. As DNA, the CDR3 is TGCGCCAGCAGCTGGGGGCTCAAAGGGGTACCTTTTGATGAGCAGTTCTTC.

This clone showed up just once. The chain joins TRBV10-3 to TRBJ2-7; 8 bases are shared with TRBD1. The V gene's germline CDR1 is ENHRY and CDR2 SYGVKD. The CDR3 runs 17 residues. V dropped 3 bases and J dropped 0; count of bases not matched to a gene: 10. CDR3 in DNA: TGTGCCATCAGTGACTACCGAGGACAGGGCGACTCCTACGAGCAGTACTTC. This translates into CAISDYRGQGDSYEQYF.

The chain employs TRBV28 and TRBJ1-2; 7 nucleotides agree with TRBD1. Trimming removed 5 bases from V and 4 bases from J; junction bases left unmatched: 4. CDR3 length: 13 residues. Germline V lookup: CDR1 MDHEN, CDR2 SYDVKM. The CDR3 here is CASSNPGGYGYTF. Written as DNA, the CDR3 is TGTGCCAGCAGTAACCCAGGGGGCTATGGCTACACCTTC.

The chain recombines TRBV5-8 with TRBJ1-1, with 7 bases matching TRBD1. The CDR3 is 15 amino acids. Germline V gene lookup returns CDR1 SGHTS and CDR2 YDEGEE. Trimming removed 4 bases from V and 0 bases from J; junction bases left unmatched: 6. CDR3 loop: CASSHRTGLNTEAFF. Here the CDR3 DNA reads TGTGCCAGCAGCCACCGGACAGGACTGAACACTGAAGCTTTCTTT.

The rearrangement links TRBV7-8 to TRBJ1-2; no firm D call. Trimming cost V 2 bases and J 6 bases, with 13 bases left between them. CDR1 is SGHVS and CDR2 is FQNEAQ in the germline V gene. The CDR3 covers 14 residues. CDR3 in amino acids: CASSLKGREDGYTF. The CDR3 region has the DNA TGTGCCAGCAGCTTAAAGGGCCGGGAGGATGGCTACACCTTC.

As DNA, the CDR3 is TGTGCCAGCAGTGAAGATCCCCTACGCTACGAGCAGTACTTC. Translated: CASSEDPLRYEQYF. The chain carries TRBV6-1 and TRBJ2-7; D is ambiguous. Trimming removed 1 base from V and 3 bases from J, with 10 bases in between. The CDR3 has 14 residues. Germline V gene lookup returns CDR1 MNHNS and CDR2 SASEGT.